This paragraph covers one T cell receptor (beta chain) sequence. This entry comes from a study of blood T cell repertoires in COVID-19. Looking at the study overall: PBMCs, B-cell-depleted T cells, or T cells provided the cDNA or gDNA that made up the material.

Enrolled during active infection, Seattle patients were then followed longitudinally. Original handling: Reference gene primer amplification gave nucleated cell count estimates. Profiling relied on immunoSEQ multiplex PCR, and the TCRdb table lists in-frame clones only, not all of them. Clonal size and the V and J genes are those of that table, whereas D and trimming came from the DNA. This table holds roughly 350,000 clones, 88% found once. V was pared by 2 bases and J by 4 bases, with 4 bases of the junction left unmatched. From germline, CDR1 is SGHRS and CDR2 YFSETQ. The CDR3 is 14 residues long. Sequenced: peripheral blood. The rearrangement joins TRBV5-1 to TRBJ1-1, with 8 bases identical to TRBD1. The receptor was derived from a woman between 65 and 79 years old with COVID-19, enrolled during active disease. CDR3 amino acids: CASSLETGGTEAFF. The CDR3, as DNA: TGCGCCAGCAGCTTAGAAACAGGGGGCACTGAAGCTTTCTTT.